The 28 T cell receptor beta chains below were found in one sample sequenced in a study of T-cell reconstitution after alpha-beta-depleted transplantation in children. For TCRbeta, the library was prepared with unique molecular identifiers. TCRdb itself ran the PCR reads through MiXCR, one entry per CDR3 protein. The sample holds roughly 89,000 distinct CDR3 sequences, roughly an eighth seen once. The specimen comprised PBMCs from the stem cell graft donor, sampled from the stem cell graft. These receptor sequences come from a human donor who donated a stem cell graft to a child with inherited bone marrow failure.

The sample holds many counts of this clonotype. The rearrangement links TRBV10-3 to TRBJ2-3, with TRBD1 matching 10 bases. V shed 6 bases, J shed 2 bases, and the junction held 2 bases outside the gene matches. CDR1 is ENHRY and CDR2 is SYGVKD in the germline V gene. The CDR3 covers 14 residues. The CDR3 reads CAIRGQGNTDTQYF. Here the CDR3 DNA reads TGTGCCATCAGGGGACAGGGGAACACAGATACGCAGTATTTT.

This clonotype was recorded at least ten times. The CDR3 DNA follows: TGTGCCAGCAGCCCCTCCCGGGGGACAGCAGCTAACTATGGCTACACCTTC. Its translation: CASSPSRGTAANYGYTF. The chain has TRBV7-9 and TRBJ1-2, with TRBD1 identical over 7 bases. With 5 bases clipped from V and 0 bases from J, the junction kept 12 bases outside the gene matches. The CDR3 loop spans 17 amino acids. Germline V CDR1 and CDR2: SEHNR, FQNEAQ (reference sequence).

This clonotype was counted only a few times. The chain recombines TRBV5-4 with TRBJ2-3; D is undetermined. V lost 3 bases to trimming and J lost 5 bases, with 13 bases between them. The CDR3 extends over 14 amino acids. Per germline, CDR1 SGHNT and CDR2 YYREEE (reference sequence). CDR3: CASSSAPREDTQYF. For the CDR3, the DNA is TGTGCCAGCAGCTCCGCCCCGCGAGAAGATACGCAGTATTTT.

This clonotype was found many times. The chain is built from TRBV7-2 and TRBJ2-5, with D perhaps assigned TRBD1 or TRBD2 (5 bases each). The CDR3 sequence is 13 residues long. Trimming left V 3 bases short and J 1 base short, with 6 bases between. CDR1 is SGHTA, CDR2 FQGNSA, per germline. CDR3 bases: TGTGCCAGCAGCTTTGGGGGCCAAGAGACCCAGTACTTC. Encoded protein: CASSFGGQETQYF.

This clonotype was counted ten times or more. The CDR3 nucleotides read TGTGCCAGCAGTCCCGGACTGAGTCATTTCGAGCAGTACTTC. Translated, it gives CASSPGLSHFEQYF. The J gene is TRBJ2-7, the V gene TRBV6-5, with a tentative D call TRBD2 (5 bases). Germline V gene data show CDR1 as MNHEY and CDR2 as SVGAGI. This CDR3 spans 14 amino acids. Trimming took off 5 bases at V and 6 bases at J, with 17 bases between the two ends.

This clonotype has a count of ten or more. The DNA for the CDR3 is TGTGCCAGCAGTCCCACTTCCTCCGGGACCGAAGCTTTCTTT. It yields the protein CASSPTSSGTEAFF. The chain links TRBV3-1 to TRBJ1-1; D might be TRBD1 (5 bases). The CDR3 extends over 14 amino acids. CDR1 and CDR2 from the germline V gene are LGHDT and YNNKEL (reference sequence). The V end was cut by 6 bases, the J end by 8 bases, with 19 bases between.

This clonotype showed up many times. The chain uses TRBV9 and TRBJ2-5, with D perhaps matching TRBD1 or TRBD2 (5 bases each). The V end was cut by 2 bases, the J end by 5 bases, with 16 bases between. The CDR3 contains 15 residues. Germline lookup yields CDR1 SGDLS and CDR2 YYNGEE. CDR3 loop: CASSVLGTPGETQYF. The CDR3 DNA reads as TGTGCCAGCAGCGTCTTAGGGACCCCAGGGGAGACCCAGTACTTC.

This clonotype came up many times. The chain carries TRBV20-1 and TRBJ1-6; D is unresolved. With 2 bases removed from V and 0 bases from J, the gap between germline ends came to 8 bases. The CDR3 loop spans 15 amino acids. CDR1 is DFQATT, CDR2 SNEGSKA, per germline (reference sequence). The CDR3 bases are TGCAGTGCTAGATCGATCAGCTCCTATAATTCACCCCTCCACTTT. As protein: CSARSISSYNSPLHF.

This clonotype has a handful of counts. This chain joins TRBV5-6 and TRBJ1-2; 10 bases agree with TRBD1. This CDR3 region has 14 residues. Germline trimming cut 6 bases from V and 9 bases from J; bases unmatched to any gene: 11. The germline V gene encodes CDR1 SGHDT and CDR2 YYEEEE. The DNA of the CDR3 is TGTGCCAGCAACGAAAGACAGGGGGCGCTTAGCTACACCTTC. Translated, it gives CASNERQGALSYTF. The full variable domain, with the rest looked up from reference TRBV5-6 and TRBJ1-2, is DAGVTQSPTHLIKTRGQQVTLRCSPKSGHDTVSWYQQALGQGPQFIFQYYEEEERQRGNFPDRFSGHQFPNYSSELNVNALLLGDSALYLCASNERQGALSYTFGSGTRLTVV.

This clonotype was seen at least ten times. This chain uses TRBV11-2 with TRBJ2-1; 8 positions agree with TRBD1. The CDR3 covers 13 residues. Germline V lookup: CDR1 SGHAT, CDR2 FQNNGV. The ends lost 4 bases at V and 9 bases at J; junction bases unmatched: 5. CDR3 residues: CASSWGQVAEQFF. The CDR3 DNA reads as TGTGCCAGCAGCTGGGGACAGGTAGCTGAGCAGTTCTTC.

This clonotype was seen many times. This chain connects TRBV5-1 to TRBJ2-2; weak D call: TRBD1 (6 bases). V lost 4 bases and J lost 5, with 21 bases in between. Germline CDR1 and CDR2: SGHRS and YFSETQ. This CDR3 is 17 amino acids long. CDR3 in DNA: TGCGCCAGCAGCCCGGACAGCGTCAAGGGCCCTACCGGGGAGCTGTTTTTT. Translated: CASSPDSVKGPTGELFF.

This clonotype was counted ten times or more. The chain employs TRBV20-1 and TRBJ1-1; 8 bases are shared with TRBD1. Germline trimming cut 2 bases from V and 7 bases from J; bases unmatched to any gene: 3. Germline V gene sequence: CDR1 DFQATT, CDR2 SNEGSKA (reference sequence). CDR3 length: 12 residues. This CDR3 reads CSARQGAVEAFF. The CDR3 DNA reads TGCAGTGCTAGACAGGGGGCGGTTGAAGCTTTCTTT.

This clonotype occurred many times. This rearrangement joins TRBV7-2 to TRBJ2-7; unclear D gene. V gave up 2 bases and J gave up 5 bases, with 16 bases separating them. The germline CDR1 and CDR2 sequences are SGHTA and FQGNSA. This CDR3 has 15 residues. The CDR3 nucleotides read TGTGCCAGCAGCTTATTATATGGAGTCAGAGACGAGCAGTACTTC. Amino acids: CASSLLYGVRDEQYF.

This clonotype was observed many times. This chain joins TRBV5-1 and TRBJ1-2, with a weak D call TRBD1 (5 bases). This CDR3 contains 15 residues. The germline V and J ends were trimmed by 4 bases and 5 bases, with 18 bases remaining between them. CDR1 is SGHRS, CDR2 YFSETQ, per germline. The CDR3 loop is CASSGSGTADYGYTF. In nucleotides, the CDR3 is TGCGCCAGCAGCGGATCCGGGACGGCGGATTATGGCTACACCTTC.

This clonotype was counted many times. V gene TRBV7-9 combines with J gene TRBJ2-5; TRBD2 might be the D (5 bases). The CDR3 consists of 13 residues. Germline loops: CDR1 SEHNR, CDR2 FQNEAQ (reference sequence). Between the trimmed V and J ends, which lost 3 bases and 5 bases, there was a span of 10 bases. CDR3 residues: CASSFPGKETQYF. CDR3 DNA: TGTGCCAGCAGCTTTCCGGGAAAGGAGACCCAGTACTTC.

The chain joins TRBV12-3 or TRBV12-4 to TRBJ2-3; 8 bases are shared with TRBD2. The V segment lost 11 bases and the J segment 4 bases; nucleotides outside the gene matches: 20. The CDR3 sequence is 17 residues long. In DNA form, the CDR3 reads TGTGCCTTCAGTTTAAGGTGGTCGGCGGGAGGCTCAGATACGCAGTATTTT. It specifies CAFSLRWSAGGSDTQYF.

About this clonotype itself: Given a much more abundant clone one base away, this may be a read error. The chain carries TRBV7-3 and TRBJ2-2; D might be TRBD2 (5 bases). The V end lost 8 bases, the J end lost 2 bases, and 18 bases lay between the germline ends. The CDR3 has 16 amino acids. Germline V gene data show CDR1 as SGHTA and CDR2 as FQGTGA. The CDR3: CASCQLLGFNTGELFF. The CDR3 nucleotides are TGTGCCAGCTGCCAATTACTAGGGTTTAACACCGGGGAGCTGTTTTTT.

The V and J genes are TRBV19 and TRBJ2-5; TRBD1 aligns across 7 bases. The germline gives CDR1 LNHDA, CDR2 SQIVND (reference sequence). V trimming: 4 bases; J trimming: 0 bases; junction bases outside the gene matches: 5. The CDR3 is 15 amino acids. The CDR3 here is CASSTPGQYQETQYF. CDR3 in DNA: TGTGCCAGTAGTACCCCGGGACAGTACCAAGAGACCCAGTACTTC.

This clonotype was recorded many times. The chain carries TRBV5-1 and TRBJ1-1, with 7 bases identical to TRBD1. The CDR3 sequence is 17 residues long. Trimming at V came to 0 bases and at J to 0 bases, leaving 8 bases not matched to a gene. CDR1 is SGHRS and CDR2 is YFSETQ in the germline V gene. CDR3: CASSLVGQGVVNTEAFF. CDR3 in DNA: TGCGCCAGCAGCTTGGTCGGGCAGGGGGTTGTGAACACTGAAGCTTTCTTT.

This clonotype was found many times. The chain has TRBV5-1 and TRBJ2-1, with 7 bases identical to TRBD2. Unmatched junction bases numbered 9, after V lost 4 bases and J lost 5 bases. The CDR3 extends over 15 amino acids. Germline V lookup: CDR1 SGHRS, CDR2 YFSETQ. The CDR3, as DNA: TGCGCCAGCAGCCATTCCCTTGGACTAGACAATGAGCAGTTCTTC. It specifies CASSHSLGLDNEQFF.

This clonotype showed up just a few times. The V gene is TRBV29-1, the J gene TRBJ2-2, with 9 nucleotides matching TRBD1. With 6 bases clipped from V and 4 bases from J, the junction kept 3 bases outside the gene matches. There are 13 residues in the CDR3. Germline-derived CDR1 and CDR2 are SQVTM and ANQGSEA. Here the CDR3 DNA reads TGCAGCGTCGACAGGGGGGGCACCGGGGAGCTGTTTTTT. It codes for CSVDRGGTGELFF.

In this sample, this clonotype turned up many times. The gene calls are TRBV7-9 and TRBJ2-7, with D perhaps TRBD1 or TRBD2 (5 bases each). The CDR3 runs 16 residues. Germline values: CDR1 SEHNR, CDR2 FQNEAQ (reference sequence). V was cut by 1 base and J by 5 bases, with 18 bases left in between. CDR3 protein: CASSLGLGDGSHEQYF. CDR3 bases: TGTGCCAGCAGCTTAGGTTTGGGGGACGGTTCCCACGAGCAGTACTTC.

This clonotype was seen only a few times. This chain uses TRBV4-2 with TRBJ2-2, with no clear D. V gave up 1 base and J gave up 6 bases, with 12 bases separating them. CDR1 is LGHNA and CDR2 is YNFKEQ in the germline V gene. The CDR3 runs 15 residues. The CDR3 nucleotides read TGTGCCAGCAGCCAAGGGGCTAGTTCATCCGGGGAGCTGTTTTTT. This translates into CASSQGASSSGELFF.

About this clonotype: This may arise from a read error, as a much more abundant clone is one base away. The chain is built from TRBV18 and TRBJ1-2; a weak D match, TRBD1 (5 bases). Germline V CDR1 and CDR2: KGHSH, LQKENI. The CDR3 contains 14 residues. CDR3 coding DNA: TGTGCCTGCTCACCGACGGGCAGGGACTATGGCTACACCTTC. Its translation is CACSPTGRDYGYTF.

CDR3: CASSYSQAYLYEQYF. DNA for the CDR3: TGTGCCAGCAGTTACTCACAGGCTTATCTCTACGAGCAGTACTTC. The chain is built from TRBV6-6 and TRBJ2-7, with D possibly matching TRBD1 (5 bases). This CDR3 is 15 amino acids long. Trimming pared 0 bases from V and 3 bases from J, leaving 12 bases between. Germline values: CDR1 MNHNY, CDR2 SVGAGI (reference sequence).

This CDR3 reads CASSPAGKQFF. CDR3 in DNA: TGTGCCAGCAGCCCGGCGGGGAAGCAGTTCTTC. V usage is TRBV14 and J usage is TRBJ2-1, with a weak D call TRBD2 (6 bases). V gave up 4 bases and J gave up 11 bases, with 9 bases separating them. Germline V gene sequence: CDR1 SGHDN, CDR2 FVKESK. There are 11 residues in the CDR3.

Many counts were recorded for this clonotype. The rearrangement uses TRBV7-2 and TRBJ2-7; D may be TRBD2 (8 bases). Germline V CDR1 and CDR2: SGHTA, FQGNSA. This CDR3 comprises 15 residues. Trimming stripped 5 bases from V and 7 bases from J, with 21 bases between. The CDR3 nucleotides are TGTGCCAGCAGCCCAGGGGGAGCGGGGGCTGGTGAGCAGTACTTC. This encodes CASSPGGAGAGEQYF.

V is TRBV4-2 and J is TRBJ1-1, with 8 bases fitting TRBD1. The germline gives CDR1 LGHNA, CDR2 YNFKEQ. The CDR3 contains 15 residues. The ends lost 5 bases at V and 4 bases at J; junction bases unmatched: 9. DNA for the CDR3: TGTGCCAGCAGCGGGCCAGGGGGCGCGAGCACTGAAGCTTTCTTT. It specifies CASSGPGGASTEAFF.